The sequence of this T cell receptor beta chain was determined in a study of cytomegalovirus exposure and HLA in healthy donors. On the study more broadly: The 95 to 150 validation repertoires, a later analysis reported, used the same platform as the 600 to 700 first-cohort repertoires.

Produced via immunoSEQ multiplex PCR; TCRdb's table is partial and in-frame only. The sample lists about 110,000 clones; over 75% were seen once. Study-level points and caveats: In vitro, a few CMV-associated chains proved specific for CMV antigens.

In the case of this clone: Its matching antigen is unknown.

Germline CDR1 and CDR2: SGHRS and YFSETQ. Trimming pared 1 base from V and 3 bases from J, leaving 8 bases between. The CDR3 is made up of 13 amino acids. The V gene is TRBV5-1, the J gene TRBJ2-7; D not certain. Sequencing was done on a sample of PBMCs. The TCR comes from a woman between 18 and 29 years old in good health and CMV-seronegative. The CDR3 bases are TGCGCCAGCAGCTTGACCGCGAACTACGAGCAGTACTTC. It codes for CASSLTANYEQYF.